The 22 T cell receptor beta chains given below trace back to one sample, sequenced in a study of T cells in Graves' hyperthyroidism and ophthalmopathy. The investigators amplified TCR beta CDR3 regions from RNA transcripts. When the TCR CDR3 underwent first-round RT-PCR, the HTBI primer set was used. MiXCR, applied by TCRdb to the multiplex PCR reads, yields one record per CDR3 protein. The data hold roughly 800,000 distinct CDR3 sequences, with 38% observed a single time. Sequenced sample: blood. The receptors originated from a man aged 18 to 35 with Graves' hyperthyroidism.

The chain recombines TRBV19 with TRBJ2-2; 8 nucleotides align to TRBD1. This CDR3 contains 15 residues. J gave up 4 bases and V 10 bases, and 11 bases lay outside the gene matches. The germline CDR1 and CDR2 sequences are LNHDA and SQIVND (reference sequence). This CDR3 reads CATGKEDRVTGELFF. The CDR3 DNA sequence: TGTGCCACCGGGAAAGAGGACAGGGTCACCGGGGAGCTGTTTTTT.

In this sample, this clonotype turned up once. The chain couples TRBV7-2 to TRBJ2-7; 7 bases map to TRBD2. The CDR3 has 13 residues. Germline V lookup: CDR1 SGHTA, CDR2 FQGNSA. Trimming took 5 bases from V and 5 from J; bases not matched to a gene: 6. The CDR3 sequence: CASSPRTRDEQYF. CDR3 nucleotides: TGTGCCAGCAGCCCCCGGACTAGGGACGAGCAGTACTTC.

There are a few counts of this clonotype. A much larger clonotype is one base distant, so this may be a read error. The chain combines TRBV2 with TRBJ2-5; weak D call: TRBD1 (5 bases). Trimming cost V 2 bases and J 2 bases, with 6 bases left between them. CDR1 and CDR2 (germline): SNHLY, FYNNEI. This CDR3 comprises 13 residues. CDR3 amino acids: CASSEYRQETQYF. The CDR3, as DNA: TGTGCCAGCAGTGAATACAGGCAAGAGACCCAGTACTTC.

Points on this clonotype: Being one base from a much bigger clone, this may be a read error. V usage is TRBV11-2 and J usage is TRBJ1-4; 7 bases match TRBD1. CDR1 SGHAT and CDR2 FQNNGV come from the germline V gene. The length of the CDR3 is 14 residues. CDR3 nucleotide sequence: TGCGCCGGCAGCACCGGGACAGTGGACGAAAAACTGTTTTTT. Its protein product is CAGSTGTVDEKLFF.

Points on this clonotype: A junction end diverges from the germline sequence, so it may reflect a read error. This chain joins TRBV6-5 and TRBJ1-2; D is undetermined. The CDR3 length is 15 residues. The germline V gene has CDR1 MNHEY and CDR2 SVGAGI. The CDR3 loop reads CAISYSTGGDYGYTF. The CDR3 coding sequence is TGTGCCATCAGTTACTCGACGGGTGGGGATTATGGCTACACCTTC.

This clonotype was recorded a few times. The chain links TRBV6-5 to TRBJ1-5, with D unresolved. Germline values: CDR1 MNHEY, CDR2 SVGAGI. Trimming stripped 4 bases from V and 3 bases from J, with 10 bases between. The CDR3 is 14 residues long. The CDR3 here is CASSSFRTNQPQHF. In nucleotides, the CDR3 is TGTGCCAGCAGTTCCTTCAGGACCAATCAGCCCCAGCATTTT.

This clonotype was picked up one time. The CDR3: CASSRYRTGVNEQYF. In nucleotides, the CDR3 is TGTGCCAGCAGTCGCTACCGGACAGGGGTAAACGAGCAGTACTTC. This sequence joins TRBV7-9 and TRBJ2-7; TRBD1 aligns across 9 bases. With 6 bases clipped from V and 5 bases from J, the junction kept 11 bases outside the gene matches. The CDR3 covers 15 residues. Germline V CDR1 and CDR2: SEHNR, FQNEAQ (reference sequence).

The J gene is TRBJ2-7, the V gene TRBV9; D remains unclear. The length of the CDR3 is 14 residues. V lost 3 bases and J 2 bases, leaving 12 bases between the germline ends. Per germline, CDR1 SGDLS and CDR2 YYNGEE. As DNA, the CDR3 is TGTGCCAGCAGCGCCACTCAACCCCCCTACGAGCAGTACTTC. It specifies CASSATQPPYEQYF. The full variable domain, its missing parts supplied by reference TRBV9 and TRBJ2-7, is DSGVTQTPKHLITATGQRVTLRCSPRSGDLSVYWYQQSLDQGLQFLIQYYNGEERAKGNILERFSAQQFPDLHSELNLSSLELGDSALYFCASSATQPPYEQYFGPGTRLTVT.

This chain links TRBV5-1 with TRBJ1-1; D perhaps matches TRBD1 (5 bases). This CDR3 has 15 residues. In germline, CDR1 is SGHRS, CDR2 YFSETQ. Trimming cost V 5 bases and J 7 bases, with 21 bases left between them. As DNA, the CDR3 is TGCGCCAGCAGTTCATTTACCAGGGAGGAGGGTGAAGCTTTCTTT. It yields the protein CASSSFTREEGEAFF.

V and J are TRBV6-1 and TRBJ1-5; TRBD1 agrees at 9 bases. The V segment lost 5 bases and the J segment 8 bases; nucleotides outside the gene matches: 7. The CDR3 runs to 14 residues. Germline values: CDR1 MNHNS, CDR2 SASEGT. The CDR3: CASSLDRGTKPQHF. In nucleotides, the CDR3 is TGTGCCAGCAGTCTGGACAGGGGAACGAAGCCCCAGCATTTT.

The CDR3 DNA reads as TGTGCCAGCAGTTACTCGGTCCAGTCGATCAGCTCCTATAATTCACCCCTCCACTTT. As protein: CASSYSVQSISSYNSPLHF. V is TRBV2 and J is TRBJ1-6; D is undetermined. Germline CDR1 SNHLY, CDR2 FYNNEI. V lost 5 bases and J lost 0, with 20 bases in between. The CDR3 extends over 19 amino acids.

The chain recombines TRBV10-3 with TRBJ2-5, with TRBD1 identical over 11 bases. The CDR3 sequence is 16 residues long. V gave up 2 bases and J gave up 1 base; unmatched junction bases: 3. CDR1 is ENHRY and CDR2 is SYGVKD in the germline V gene. CDR3 sequence reads: CAISEAGTGGQETQYF. In DNA form, the CDR3 reads TGTGCCATCAGTGAGGCGGGGACAGGGGGCCAAGAGACCCAGTACTTC.

V gene TRBV25-1 combines with J gene TRBJ1-2; D is ambiguous. Germline V gene data show CDR1 as MGHDK and CDR2 as SYGVNS. There are 12 residues in the CDR3. The V and J ends lost 8 bases and 4 bases respectively, with 11 bases between them. The CDR3 nucleotides are TGTGCCAGCCTTAGACGGGGCTATGGCTACACCTTC. Its protein product is CASLRRGYGYTF.

This sequence joins TRBV25-1 and TRBJ1-1; D ambiguous. Germline CDR1 and CDR2: MGHDK and SYGVNS. This CDR3 has 14 amino acids. Trimming pared 5 bases from V and 0 bases from J, leaving 10 bases between. The CDR3 DNA sequence: TGTGCCAGCAGTTTAGAATCTATGAACACTGAAGCTTTCTTT. It codes for CASSLESMNTEAFF. The full variable domain, its missing parts supplied by reference TRBV25-1 and TRBJ1-1, is EADIYQTPRYLVIGTGKKITLECSQTMGHDKMYWYQQDPGMELHLIHYSYGVNSTEKGDLSSESTVSRIRTEHFPLTLESARPSHTSQYLCASSLESMNTEAFFGQGTRLTVV.

A remark on this clonotype: The junction and the germline gene differ at one end; a read error may be behind it. The chain carries TRBV12-3 or TRBV12-4 and TRBJ2-7, with 9 bases fitting TRBD1. The CDR3 consists of 14 residues. CDR3 in amino acids: CASSFDAQGAAVGF. CDR3 nucleotides: TGTGCCAGCAGCTTTGACGCACAGGGGGCCGCGGTGGGCTTC.

Points on this clonotype: With a much larger clone just one base away, this may be a read error. The rearrangement uses TRBV29-1 and TRBJ1-5, with D perhaps matching TRBD1 (5 bases). The CDR3 runs to 13 residues. The germline V gene has CDR1 SQVTM and CDR2 ANQGSEA. Deletions cut 4 bases from V and 2 bases from J, with 9 bases between. The CDR3 region is CSVVGAGNQPQHF. CDR3 nucleotide sequence: TGCAGCGTTGTAGGGGCGGGCAATCAGCCCCAGCATTTT.

As regards this clonotype: The junction shows a germline mismatch at one end, possibly a read error. V usage is TRBV5-1 and J usage is TRBJ2-2; D ambiguous. CDR1 SGHRS and CDR2 YFSETQ come from the germline V gene. CDR3 size: 19 residues. CDR3 protein: CASRLENGMLSHGTGELFF. Here the CDR3 DNA reads TGCGCCAGCAGATTGGAAAATGGGATGTTAAGCCACGGAACCGGGGAGCTGTTTTTT.

The chain is built from TRBV12-3 or TRBV12-4 and TRBJ1-1; no reliable D call. The ends were cut back, 5 bases at V and 5 bases at J, with 12 bases in the middle. The CDR3 consists of 13 residues. The CDR3 DNA sequence: TGTGCCAGCAGTCCCCAGTGGAGGACTGAAGCTTTCTTT. It specifies CASSPQWRTEAFF.

This chain uses TRBV6-5 with TRBJ1-6; no definite D call. Germline CDR1 is MNHEY and CDR2 is SVGAGI. This CDR3 region has 15 residues. V was shortened by 5 bases and J by 8 bases, with 16 bases between the two germline ends. CDR3 nucleotide sequence: TGTGCCAGCAGTCCCCCGCGGGGATTGGATTCACCCCTCCACTTT. Translation gives CASSPPRGLDSPLHF.

Remarks on this clonotype: The junction shows a germline mismatch at one end, possibly a read error. The V and J genes are TRBV10-3 and TRBJ2-5; TRBD1 aligns across 9 bases. This CDR3 is built from 14 residues. CDR1 and CDR2 from the germline V gene are ENHRY and SYGVKD. Here the CDR3 DNA reads TGTGCCAGCAGTTACGGGACAGGGCTGGAGACCCAGTACTTC. Translating gives CASSYGTGLETQYF.

This rearrangement joins TRBV29-1 to TRBJ1-2; TRBD1 matches at 12 bases. This CDR3 has 14 amino acids. Germline V lookup: CDR1 SQVTM, CDR2 ANQGSEA. Trimming at V came to 8 bases and at J to 4 bases, leaving 8 bases not matched to a gene. This CDR3 is CSSEGTGGTYGYTF. The CDR3 bases are TGCAGCAGTGAAGGGACAGGGGGCACCTATGGCTACACCTTC. Together with reference TRBV29-1 and TRBJ1-2, the CDR3 gives the full variable domain: SAVISQKPSRDICQRGTSLTIQCQVDSQVTMMFWYRQQPGQSLTLIATANQGSEATYESGFVIDKFPISRPNLTFSTLTVSNMSPEDSSIYLCSSEGTGGTYGYTFGSGTRLTVV.

The chain carries TRBV7-9 and TRBJ1-1; D not certain. This CDR3 comprises 14 residues. The V end was cut by 2 bases, the J end by 9 bases, with 16 bases between. Germline CDR1 and CDR2: SEHNR and FQNEAQ (reference sequence). This chain's CDR3 is CASSLKLGMGKAFF. The CDR3 coding sequence is TGTGCCAGCAGCTTAAAGCTGGGAATGGGTAAAGCTTTCTTT.